This TCR beta chain was profiled in a study of blood T cell repertoires in COVID-19. Per the original data handling: Using reference gene primer amplification, nucleated cell counts were estimated. TCRdb's copy holds only in-frame clones and misses some; the assay was immunoSEQ multiplex PCR. V, J and clone size derive from that table, while D and trimming were established from the DNA sequence. The data hold over 450,000 clones, with approximately 91% observed a single time. CDR1 SGHAT and CDR2 FQNNGV come from the germline V gene. Trimming removed 0 bases at V and 7 bases at J, with 7 bases between. The CDR3 covers 13 residues. To note about this clone: This same CDR3 is encoded by further DNA sequences in the sample.

Sequenced input: peripheral blood. The V call is TRBV11-2, the J call TRBJ1-5; D uncertain. The source of this sequence is a woman aged 45-65 years with COVID-19, enrolled during active disease. CDR3 sequence (DNA): TGTGCCAGCAGCTTAGATCCCGGGCAGCCCCAGCATTTT. Residues: CASSLDPGQPQHF. Full variable domain (rest looked up from reference TRBV11-2 and TRBJ1-5): EAGVAQSPRYKIIEKRQSVAFWCNPISGHATLYWYQQILGQGPKLLIQFQNNGVVDDSQLPKDRFSAERLKGVDSTLKIQPAKLEDSAVYLCASSLDPGQPQHFGDGTRLSIL.